This TCR beta chain was found in a study of T-cell memory formation after mild COVID-19 (dated by TCRdb to 2020 to 2022). In the study overall: TCR sequence clusters from the two donors were largely donor specific. In a couple of donors, T-cell clones that expanded and contracted after mild COVID-19 were tracked by sequencing TCRalpha and TCRbeta repertoires over time. The cohort was made up of two young adult volunteers, one female and one male, who were previously healthy.

The CDR3 runs 17 amino acids, cysteine and phenylalanine included. The read is trimmed to its CDR3 DNA, 51 bases read in frame from base 1. For this chain, trimming is 3 bases at the V end and 2 bases at the J end, and the number of junction bases without a gene match is 4. Per the germline V gene (reference sequence), PRHDT is the CDR1 and FYEKMQ is the CDR2. Ficoll-Paque density gradient centrifugation was used to isolate PBMCs. The sequencer listed for this sample is Illumina NovaSeq 6000. Using 5'RACE with constant-segment primers, TCRalpha and TCRbeta cDNA libraries were constructed, with sample barcodes and unique molecular identifiers added in the process. RNA was extracted from every sample with Trizol reagent. Libraries were amplified in two PCR steps, with a second sample barcode and Illumina TruSeq adapters added in the second step. Sequencing of the libraries was done on an Illumina NovaSeq, producing 2 x 150 bp paired-end reads. The study's processing was this. With migec v1.2.7, reads were demultiplexed and then collapsed into UMI-guided consensus sequences. Using mixcr v2.1.11, UMI consensuses were aligned to TRA and TRB V and J templates and then assembled into clonotypes. A clonotype was counted as expanded or contracted only when both edgeR and NoisET called the clonotype significant, with the noise models trained on biological replicates. For edgeR calls, a false discovery rate-adjusted p below 0.01 and a log2 fold-change threshold of 1 were applied. As an exploratory analysis of dynamics, max-normalized trajectories of the 1000 most abundant clonotypes were examined with PCA combined with hierarchical clustering. Each responding clone was given a CD4 or CD8 phenotype based on the CD4+ and CD8+ repertoires, which had been sequenced separately. Through fastp at Q25 and MiXCR, TCRdb rebuilt clones from the public reads, retaining in-frame beta chains. Each record represents a unique CDR3 protein, reported with the most common genes and DNA among its rows. The authors' filters were not applied to this entry. The sample table lists about 300,000 distinct CDR3 sequences, roughly 19% of them with a count of one. The ten largest clones add up to roughly 21% of the sample.

Overall study outcomes, separate from this receptor: Clones that contracted from day 15 to 85 showed balanced CD4/CD8 phenotypes, whereas a second wave of clones that expanded from day 15 to 37 leaned towards CD4+. The detection of some responding clones in pre-infection memory suggests that pre-existing cross-reactive memory T cells joined the SARS-CoV-2 response. Only a couple of mild cases were covered in the study, and larger cohorts including severe cases with pre-infection samples were considered necessary. SARS-CoV-2 specificity was not confirmed for the second-wave clones peaking on day 37. Contracting CD4+ clones turned up mainly in the CM and EM memory subsets, whereas EMRA was where CD8+ clones were enriched.

Details on this clonotype: It has no known antigen specificity. No much larger clone exists at a distance of one base, and base qualities are not known.

The sequenced sample consisted of PBMCs or a T cell subset sorted from them (not recorded which). Here the chain combines TRBV13 and TRBJ2-5; TRBD2 agrees with 15 junctional bases. This clonotype was sampled from a man between 18 and 35 years old who had mild COVID-19 (a few samples of this study predate the infection). The sample titles of this study are shuffled in the database, so cell type and time point are left out; the donor was told from shared clones. This receptor has the CDR3 CASSLGTSGGLQETQYF. The base sequence is TGTGCCAGCAGCTTGGGGACTAGCGGGGGGCTACAAGAGACCCAGTACTTC. Full variable domain (CDR3 extended with the reference TRBV13 and TRBJ2-5 proteins): AAGVIQSPRHLIKEKRETATLKCYPIPRHDTVYWYQQGPGQDPQFLISFYEKMQSDKGSIPDRFSAQQFSDYHSELNMSSLELGDSALYFCASSLGTSGGLQETQYFGPGTRLLVL.